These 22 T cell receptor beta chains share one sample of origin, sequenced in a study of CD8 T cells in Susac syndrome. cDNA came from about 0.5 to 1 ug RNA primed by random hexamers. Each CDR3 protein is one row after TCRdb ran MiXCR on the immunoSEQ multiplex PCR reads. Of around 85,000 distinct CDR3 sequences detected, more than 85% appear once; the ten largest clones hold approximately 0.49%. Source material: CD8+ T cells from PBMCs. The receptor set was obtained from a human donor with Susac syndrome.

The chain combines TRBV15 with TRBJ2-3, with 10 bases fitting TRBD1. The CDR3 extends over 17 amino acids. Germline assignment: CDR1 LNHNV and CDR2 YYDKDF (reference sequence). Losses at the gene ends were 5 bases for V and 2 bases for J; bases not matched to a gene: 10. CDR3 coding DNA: TGTGCCACCAGCCTACATAAGGGACAGGGGTTCACAGATACGCAGTATTTT. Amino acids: CATSLHKGQGFTDTQYF.

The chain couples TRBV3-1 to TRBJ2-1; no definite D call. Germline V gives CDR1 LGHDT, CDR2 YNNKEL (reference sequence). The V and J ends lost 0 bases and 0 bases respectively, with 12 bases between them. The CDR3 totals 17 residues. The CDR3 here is CASSQEEGPYSYNEQFF. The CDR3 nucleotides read TGTGCCAGCAGCCAAGAGGAAGGTCCATACTCCTACAATGAGCAGTTCTTC.

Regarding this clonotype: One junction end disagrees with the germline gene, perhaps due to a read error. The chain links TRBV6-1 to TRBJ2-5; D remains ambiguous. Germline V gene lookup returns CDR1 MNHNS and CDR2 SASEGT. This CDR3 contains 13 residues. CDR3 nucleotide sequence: TGTGCCAGCAGCGAAGTTAATCAAGAGACCCAGTACTTC. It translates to CASSEVNQETQYF.

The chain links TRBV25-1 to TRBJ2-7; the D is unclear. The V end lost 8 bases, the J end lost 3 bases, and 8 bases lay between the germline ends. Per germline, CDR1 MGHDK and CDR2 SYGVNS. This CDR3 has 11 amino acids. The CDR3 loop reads CASGVNYEQYF. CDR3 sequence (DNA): TGTGCCAGCGGCGTTAACTACGAGCAGTACTTC.

The CDR3 spells CSEYRDPDTQYF. The DNA for the CDR3 is TGCAGCGAGTACCGGGATCCAGATACGCAGTATTTT. This sequence joins TRBV29-1 and TRBJ2-3, with a possible D match to TRBD2 (5 bases). This CDR3 contains 12 residues. Germline assignment: CDR1 SQVTM and CDR2 ANQGSEA. V lost 7 bases and J lost 4, with 12 bases in between.

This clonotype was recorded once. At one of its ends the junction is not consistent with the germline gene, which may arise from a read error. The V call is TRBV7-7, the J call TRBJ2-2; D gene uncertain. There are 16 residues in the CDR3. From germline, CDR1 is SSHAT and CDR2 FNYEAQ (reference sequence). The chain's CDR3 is CASSLGNSLRTGELFF. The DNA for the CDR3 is TGTGCTAGCAGCTTAGGCAACAGTTTAAGAACCGGGGAGCTGTTTTTT.

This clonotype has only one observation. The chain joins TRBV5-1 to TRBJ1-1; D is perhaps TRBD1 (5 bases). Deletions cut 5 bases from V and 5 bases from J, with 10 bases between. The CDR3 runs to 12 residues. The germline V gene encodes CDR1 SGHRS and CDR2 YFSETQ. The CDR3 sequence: CASSQGDTEAFF. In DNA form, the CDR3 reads TGCGCCAGCAGTCAGGGAGATACTGAAGCTTTCTTT.

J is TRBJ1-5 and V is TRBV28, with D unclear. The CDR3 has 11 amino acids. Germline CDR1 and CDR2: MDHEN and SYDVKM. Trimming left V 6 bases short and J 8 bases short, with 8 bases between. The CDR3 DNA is TGTGCCAGCAGCCCTAATGAGCCCCAGCATTTT. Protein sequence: CASSPNEPQHF.

The CDR3 DNA reads TGCAGCCTTCTCATTCGGGGGAACACTGAAGCTTTCTTT. Translation gives CSLLIRGNTEAFF. V usage is TRBV29-1 and J usage is TRBJ1-1; D uncertain. CDR1 SQVTM and CDR2 ANQGSEA come from the germline V gene. The CDR3 has 13 amino acids. The V and J ends lost 8 bases and 1 base respectively, with 14 bases between them.

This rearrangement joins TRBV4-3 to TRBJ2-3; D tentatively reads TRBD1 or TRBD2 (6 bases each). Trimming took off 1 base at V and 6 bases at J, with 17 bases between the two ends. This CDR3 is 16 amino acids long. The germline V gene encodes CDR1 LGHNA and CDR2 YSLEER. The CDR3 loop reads CASSQAGAGGSDTQYF. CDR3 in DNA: TGCGCCAGCAGCCAAGCGGGGGCGGGTGGTTCCGATACGCAGTATTTT.

DNA of the CDR3: TGTGCCAGTTCCCAGGGCGGTAATAGCAATCAGCCCCAGCATTTT. Translated: CASSQGGNSNQPQHF. The chain couples TRBV19 to TRBJ1-5; D might be TRBD1 (5 bases). Germline V CDR1 and CDR2: LNHDA, SQIVND (reference sequence). The CDR3 loop spans 15 amino acids. V was cut by 8 bases and J by 0 bases, with 14 bases left in between.

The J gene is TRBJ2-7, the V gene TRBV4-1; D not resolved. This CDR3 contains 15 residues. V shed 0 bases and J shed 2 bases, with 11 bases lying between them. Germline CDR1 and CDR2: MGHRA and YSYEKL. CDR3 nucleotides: TGCGCCAGCAGCCAAGAAATCCGAACAGCCTACGAGCAGTACTTC. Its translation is CASSQEIRTAYEQYF.

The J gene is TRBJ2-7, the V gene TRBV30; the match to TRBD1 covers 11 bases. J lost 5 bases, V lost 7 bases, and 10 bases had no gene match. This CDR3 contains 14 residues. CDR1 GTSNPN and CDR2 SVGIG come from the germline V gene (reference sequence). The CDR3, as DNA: TGTGCCTCCAGAGATTTGGGACAGGGGGACGAGCAGTACTTC. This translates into CASRDLGQGDEQYF.

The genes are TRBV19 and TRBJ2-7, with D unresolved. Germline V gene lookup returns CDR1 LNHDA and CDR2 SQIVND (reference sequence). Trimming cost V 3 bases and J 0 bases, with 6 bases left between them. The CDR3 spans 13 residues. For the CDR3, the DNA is TGTGCCAGTAGTATTTACCTCTCCTACGAGCAGTACTTC. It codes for CASSIYLSYEQYF. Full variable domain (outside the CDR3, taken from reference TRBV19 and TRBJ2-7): DGGITQSPKYLFRKEGQNVTLSCEQNLNHDAMYWYRQDPGQGLRLIYYSQIVNDFQKGDIAEGYSVSREKKESFPLTVTSAQKNPTAFYLCASSIYLSYEQYFGPGTRLTVT.

This CDR3 is CASSYSAGAADTQYF. The CDR3 nucleotides read TGTGCCAGCAGTTACTCGGCGGGAGCGGCAGATACGCAGTATTTT. This sequence joins TRBV6-5 and TRBJ2-3; 7 positions match TRBD2. The CDR3 totals 15 residues. Per germline, CDR1 MNHEY and CDR2 SVGAGI. Trimming removed 0 bases from V and 4 bases from J; junction bases left unmatched: 4.

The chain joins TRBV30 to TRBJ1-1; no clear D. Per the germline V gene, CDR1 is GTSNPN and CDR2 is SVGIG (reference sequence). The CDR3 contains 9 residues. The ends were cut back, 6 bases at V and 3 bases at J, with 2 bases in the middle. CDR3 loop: CACDTEAFF. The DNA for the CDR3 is TGTGCCTGTGACACTGAAGCTTTCTTT. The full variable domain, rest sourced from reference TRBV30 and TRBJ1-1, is SQTIHQWPATLVQPVGSPLSLECTVEGTSNPNLYWYRQAAGRGLQLLFYSVGIGQISSEVPQNLSASRPQDRQFILSSKKLLLSDSGFYLCACDTEAFFGQGTRLTVV.

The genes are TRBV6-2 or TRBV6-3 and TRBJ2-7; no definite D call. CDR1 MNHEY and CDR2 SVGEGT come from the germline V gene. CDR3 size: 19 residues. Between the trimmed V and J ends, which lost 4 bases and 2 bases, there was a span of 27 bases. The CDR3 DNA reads TGTGCCAGCAGTTCTATCCCCGGGTCGGGCGAACATCAGACCTACGAGCAGTACTTC. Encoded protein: CASSSIPGSGEHQTYEQYF.

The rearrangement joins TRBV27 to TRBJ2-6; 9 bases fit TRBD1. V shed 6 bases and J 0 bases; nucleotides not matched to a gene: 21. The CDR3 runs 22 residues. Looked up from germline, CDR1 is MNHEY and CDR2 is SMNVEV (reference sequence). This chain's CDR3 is CASRLTPGQGFVFPSGANVLTF. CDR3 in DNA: TGTGCCAGCAGACTGACCCCGGGACAGGGTTTTGTCTTCCCCTCTGGGGCCAACGTCCTGACTTTC.

The CDR3 region is CSARQGMNTEAFF. For the CDR3, the DNA is TGCAGTGCTAGACAGGGGATGAACACTGAAGCTTTCTTT. The J gene is TRBJ1-1, the V gene TRBV20-1; TRBD1 might be the D (6 bases). The CDR3 runs 13 residues. Germline CDR1 DFQATT, CDR2 SNEGSKA (reference sequence). V shed 2 bases and J shed 0 bases, with 7 bases lying between them.

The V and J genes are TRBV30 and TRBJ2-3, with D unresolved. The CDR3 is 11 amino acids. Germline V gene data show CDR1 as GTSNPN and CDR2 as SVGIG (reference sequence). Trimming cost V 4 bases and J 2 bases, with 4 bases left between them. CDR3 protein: CAWIPTDTQYF. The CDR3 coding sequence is TGTGCCTGGATACCCACAGATACGCAGTATTTT.

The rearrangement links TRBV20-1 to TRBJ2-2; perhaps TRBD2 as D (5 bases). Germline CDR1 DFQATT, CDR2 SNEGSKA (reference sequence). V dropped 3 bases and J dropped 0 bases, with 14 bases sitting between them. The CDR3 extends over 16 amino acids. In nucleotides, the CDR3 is TGCAGTGCTAGGGAACGGAGGCTATCGAACACCGGGGAGCTGTTTTTT. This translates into CSARERRLSNTGELFF.

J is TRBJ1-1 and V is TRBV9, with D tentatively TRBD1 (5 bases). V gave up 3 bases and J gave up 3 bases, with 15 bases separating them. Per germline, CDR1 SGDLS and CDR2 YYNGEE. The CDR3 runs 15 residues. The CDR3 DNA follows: TGTGCCAGCAGCGCCAGACAGTTTGGGGACACTGAAGCTTTCTTT. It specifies CASSARQFGDTEAFF.